Listed here are 27 T cell receptor beta chains from one sample, sequenced in a study of human T cells and chemical hapten exposure. Sample time point: healthy volunteer bleed at 2 weeks. The total RNA was obtained from whole blood that was not fractionated. TCRdb ran MiXCR on the RACE reads and lists one entry per CDR3 protein. Of over 100,000 distinct CDR3 sequences listed, about 8.2% are singletons. Sample: whole blood. These receptors all come from a male donor in good health. Some clones in this sample may be carry-over from other donors' samples.

This chain links TRBV2 with TRBJ1-1, with D maybe TRBD1 (5 bases). Trimming stripped 7 bases from V and 4 bases from J, with 16 bases between. The CDR3 runs to 14 residues. Germline V lookup: CDR1 SNHLY, CDR2 FYNNEI. CDR3 nucleotide sequence: TGTGCCAGCAAAGGGACCTACGGGGGCACTGAAGCTTTCTTT. Protein: CASKGTYGGTEAFF.

This clonotype was seen repeatedly, ten times or more. The genes are TRBV5-1 and TRBJ2-1; no clear D gene. The CDR3 runs 16 residues. The V gene lost 0 bases and the J gene lost 0 bases, with 10 bases spanning the gap. CDR1 is SGHRS and CDR2 is YFSETQ in the germline V gene. For the CDR3, the DNA is TGCGCCAGCAGCTTGGCCGTCTATAGCTCCTACAATGAGCAGTTCTTC. This gives the protein CASSLAVYSSYNEQFF.

In its sample, this clonotype was seen a few times. The V and J genes are TRBV30 and TRBJ2-2, with a weak D call TRBD2 (6 bases). This CDR3 has 12 amino acids. Germline CDR1 reads GTSNPN; CDR2 reads SVGIG (reference sequence). V gave up 2 bases and J gave up 7 bases, with 8 bases separating them. CDR3 nucleotide sequence: TGTGCCTGGAGTATGGGGGGCGGGGAGCTGTTTTTT. The encoded protein is CAWSMGGGELFF.

This clonotype was recorded many times. The J gene is TRBJ2-5, the V gene TRBV13; 10 nucleotides line up with TRBD2. V gave up 4 bases and J gave up 0 bases; unmatched junction bases: 8. Germline lookup yields CDR1 PRHDT and CDR2 FYEKMQ (reference sequence). The CDR3 contains 17 residues. In DNA form, the CDR3 reads TGTGCCAGCAGCTGGAGAAGCGGGGGGGGAAACCAAGAGACCCAGTACTTC. The encoded protein is CASSWRSGGGNQETQYF.

This clonotype was observed a handful of times. At one end the junction does not follow the germline gene, possibly because of a read error. The rearrangement joins TRBV28 to TRBJ1-5, with TRBD1 identical over 9 bases. Germline values: CDR1 MDHEN, CDR2 SYDVKM. CDR3 size: 12 residues. The CDR3 protein is CATLTRSGQGNF. The CDR3 bases are TGTGCCACCCTCACTCGTTCGGGACAGGGAAATTTT.

This clonotype has only a few counts. The V gene is TRBV6-2 or TRBV6-3, the J gene TRBJ2-1; tentatively, D is TRBD1 (5 bases). Germline-derived CDR1 and CDR2 are MNHEY and SVGEGT. V lost 6 bases and J 0 bases, leaving 12 bases between the germline ends. The CDR3 covers 15 residues. CDR3 in DNA: TGTGCCAGCAGCCGAAGACAGAGCTCCTACAATGAGCAGTTCTTC. Translated, it gives CASSRRQSSYNEQFF.

CDR3 amino acids: CASSQDLGTGNEKLFF. CDR3 nucleotide sequence: TGCGCCAGCAGCCAAGATCTAGGGACAGGGAATGAAAAACTGTTTTTT. The chain links TRBV4-3 to TRBJ1-4; 9 nucleotides agree with TRBD1. V was pared by 0 bases and J by 5 bases, with 4 bases of the junction left unmatched. The CDR3 length is 16 residues. Germline CDR1 LGHNA, CDR2 YSLEER.

This clonotype was seen repeatedly, ten times or more. V usage is TRBV14 and J usage is TRBJ2-5; possibly TRBD2 for D (6 bases). The germline gives CDR1 SGHDN, CDR2 FVKESK. This CDR3 has 14 residues. V lost 4 bases and J lost 5, with 14 bases in between. CDR3 amino acids: CASSPYGSQETQYF. The CDR3 nucleotides read TGTGCCAGCAGCCCCTACGGGAGTCAGGAGACCCAGTACTTC.

To note about this clonotype: A read error may explain this, as a much larger clone is one base away. The V call is TRBV19, the J call TRBJ2-1; 14 bases are shared with TRBD2. Trimming cost V 6 bases and J 4 bases; bases outside gene matches: 11. This CDR3 has 18 amino acids. The germline gives CDR1 LNHDA, CDR2 SQIVND (reference sequence). CDR3 coding DNA: TGTGCCAGTAGAATATCCCCCAGACTAGCGGGAGGGTACAATGAGCAGTTCTTC. Translation gives CASRISPRLAGGYNEQFF.

This chain joins TRBV20-1 and TRBJ2-1; TRBD1 matches 8 bases. The CDR3 sequence is 14 residues long. Trimming at V came to 4 bases and at J to 2 bases, leaving 4 bases not matched to a gene. Germline CDR1 reads DFQATT; CDR2 reads SNEGSKA (reference sequence). CDR3 nucleotides: TGCAGTGCTACAGGGGGCAGAACCTACAATGAGCAGTTCTTC. Amino acids: CSATGGRTYNEQFF.

This rearrangement joins TRBV20-1 to TRBJ1-2; a possible D gene is TRBD1 (6 bases). The CDR3 runs 13 residues. V gave up 3 bases and J gave up 0 bases, with 8 bases separating them. Germline V CDR1 and CDR2: DFQATT, SNEGSKA (reference sequence). The CDR3 sequence is CSARDSSNYGYTF. The CDR3 nucleotides are TGCAGTGCTAGGGACAGCTCTAACTATGGCTACACCTTC.

The chain uses TRBV6-6 and TRBJ2-2, with unresolved D. The CDR3 sequence is 15 residues long. CDR1 is MNHNY and CDR2 is SVGAGI in the germline V gene (reference sequence). V lost 0 bases and J lost 7, with 12 bases in between. The CDR3 bases are TGTGCCAGCAGTTACTCGACAACTTTACACGGGGAGCTGTTTTTT. This codes for CASSYSTTLHGELFF.

This chain links TRBV28 with TRBJ2-7, with TRBD2 matching 7 bases. This CDR3 is built from 17 residues. The V and J ends lost 5 bases and 5 bases, in that order; junction bases with no gene match: 18. CDR1 MDHEN and CDR2 SYDVKM come from the germline V gene. CDR3 protein: CASSPPGEGSPGNEQYF. CDR3 coding DNA: TGTGCCAGCAGTCCCCCGGGGGAGGGGTCCCCTGGGAACGAGCAGTACTTC.

The sample holds one count of this clonotype. This sequence joins TRBV9 and TRBJ2-1; no clear D gene. CDR3 length: 14 residues. Per germline, CDR1 SGDLS and CDR2 YYNGEE. V gave up 0 bases and J gave up 10 bases, with 14 bases separating them. The CDR3 reads CASSVGARPYEQFF. The CDR3 nucleotides read TGTGCCAGCAGCGTAGGGGCTAGACCCTACGAGCAGTTCTTC.

This clonotype has ten or more counts. The rearrangement links TRBV27 to TRBJ2-7; TRBD2 agrees at 15 bases. This CDR3 is 14 amino acids long. Germline CDR1 is MNHEY and CDR2 is SMNVEV (reference sequence). J was trimmed by 7 bases and V by 7 bases; bases with no gene match: 5. The CDR3 DNA sequence: TGTGCCAGCAAGGGGACTAGCGGGGGGAGGGAGCAGTACTTC. Protein: CASKGTSGGREQYF.

Points on this clonotype: Sequence at one end of the junction differs from germline and may be a read error. The gene calls are TRBV7-9 and TRBJ2-6, with 8 bases lining up with TRBD1. This CDR3 has 16 amino acids. Germline V gene data show CDR1 as SEHNR and CDR2 as FQNEAQ (reference sequence). The CDR3 loop reads CASSPTTGVGANALTF. The CDR3 coding sequence is TGTGCCAGCAGCCCCACGACAGGGGTTGGGGCCAACGCCCTGACTTTC. The full variable domain, with the rest looked up from reference TRBV7-9 and TRBJ2-6, is DTGVSQNPRHKITKRGQNVTFRCDPISEHNRLYWYRQTLGQGPEFLTYFQNEAQLEKSRLLSDRFSAERPKGSFSTLEIQRTEQGDSAMYLCASSPTTGVGANALTFGAGSRLTVL.

The chain uses TRBV5-6 and TRBJ1-3; TRBD1 matches 7 bases. This CDR3 is 16 amino acids long. From germline, CDR1 is SGHDT and CDR2 YYEEEE. Trimming took 3 bases from V and 2 from J; bases not matched to a gene: 8. The CDR3 loop is CASSWWGGQAGNTIYF. The DNA of the CDR3 is TGTGCCAGCAGCTGGTGGGGCGGACAGGCTGGAAACACCATATATTTT.

This clonotype has a handful of counts. The gene calls are TRBV6-5 and TRBJ1-3; D remains unclear. Trimming left V 5 bases short and J 2 bases short, with 13 bases between. The CDR3 consists of 15 residues. Germline V gene sequence: CDR1 MNHEY, CDR2 SVGAGI. The CDR3 bases are TGTGCCAGCAGTCCCGGACGGATAACTGGAAACACCATATATTTT. It codes for CASSPGRITGNTIYF.

This clonotype was found a few times. The chain links TRBV27 to TRBJ2-1; TRBD2 aligns across 7 bases. The germline CDR1 and CDR2 sequences are MNHEY and SMNVEV (reference sequence). V trimming: 7 bases; J trimming: 6 bases; junction bases outside the gene matches: 6. The length of the CDR3 is 13 residues. The CDR3, as DNA: TGTGCCAGCACCACTAGCGCGGTCAATGAGCAGTTCTTC. It translates to CASTTSAVNEQFF.

Ten or more counts support this clonotype. The rearrangement uses TRBV20-1 and TRBJ2-5; D may be TRBD2 (5 bases). Germline CDR1 and CDR2: DFQATT and SNEGSKA (reference sequence). Trimming removed 6 bases from V and 1 base from J, with 9 bases in between. There are 12 residues in the CDR3. The CDR3 protein is CSASGLQETQYF. Here the CDR3 DNA reads TGCAGTGCCAGTGGACTCCAAGAGACCCAGTACTTC.

The table lists this clonotype with a few counts. The chain links TRBV15 to TRBJ2-3; 7 nucleotides line up with TRBD2. The germline gives CDR1 LNHNV, CDR2 YYDKDF (reference sequence). V was pared by 5 bases and J by 2 bases, with 1 base of the junction left unmatched. This CDR3 has 13 amino acids. CDR3 nucleotide sequence: TGTGCCACCAGCCAGCGGGACACAGATACGCAGTATTTT. Its translation is CATSQRDTDTQYF.

This clonotype was recorded many times. The V call is TRBV27, the J call TRBJ2-7; D gene uncertain. This CDR3 has 13 amino acids. Per the germline V gene, CDR1 is MNHEY and CDR2 is SMNVEV (reference sequence). V lost 6 bases to trimming and J lost 0 bases, with 9 bases between them. The CDR3 nucleotides read TGTGCCAGCAGCCCGCTGAGCTCCTACGAGCAGTACTTC. It yields the protein CASSPLSSYEQYF.

The chain joins TRBV5-5 to TRBJ1-5; D remains unclear. The CDR3 is 14 residues long. V gave up 0 bases and J gave up 6 bases, with 10 bases separating them. Germline values: CDR1 SGHKS, CDR2 YYEKEE (reference sequence). Here the CDR3 reads CASSLATGVQPQHF. CDR3 bases: TGTGCCAGCAGCTTGGCCACCGGGGTTCAGCCCCAGCATTTT.

This clonotype was recorded many times. The chain uses TRBV4-1 and TRBJ2-6; the D call may be TRBD1 or TRBD2 (5 bases each). V was clipped by 3 bases and J by 4 bases, with 19 bases between them. The CDR3 consists of 18 residues. The germline CDR1 and CDR2 sequences are MGHRA and YSYEKL. CDR3: CASSHVPGPSPGANVLTF. CDR3 DNA: TGCGCCAGCAGCCACGTCCCGGGACCTTCACCCGGGGCCAACGTCCTGACTTTC.

This rearrangement joins TRBV11-2 to TRBJ2-1; D is perhaps TRBD2 (6 bases). The CDR3 loop spans 15 amino acids. CDR1 SGHAT and CDR2 FQNNGV come from the germline V gene. Trimming removed 0 bases at V and 3 bases at J, with 9 bases between. The CDR3 DNA reads TGTGCCAGCAGCTTAGAGTTTAGCGGCTACAATGAGCAGTTCTTC. Residues: CASSLEFSGYNEQFF.

A remark on this clonotype: A single base separates this from a much larger clone, so it may be a read error. The chain recombines TRBV2 with TRBJ2-1; D call uncertain. Trimming removed 7 bases from V and 0 bases from J, with 10 bases in between. CDR1 and CDR2 from the germline V gene are SNHLY and FYNNEI. The CDR3 covers 14 residues. The CDR3 DNA reads as TGTGCCAGCAAGAAGGGAAGCTCCTACAATGAGCAGTTCTTC. This translates into CASKKGSSYNEQFF.

A word on this clonotype: This may be a read error, as it is one base from a much larger clone. The rearrangement links TRBV18 to TRBJ1-1; D is undetermined. CDR1 KGHSH and CDR2 LQKENI come from the germline V gene. The CDR3 extends over 16 amino acids. V shed 0 bases and J shed 0 bases, with 11 bases lying between them. The CDR3 sequence is CASSPPVGPLNTEAFF. The CDR3 DNA reads as TGTGCCAGCTCACCACCTGTCGGGCCCTTGAACACTGAAGCTTTCTTT. Full variable domain (remainder filled in from reference TRBV18 and TRBJ1-1): NAGVMQNPRHLVRRRGQEARLRCSPMKGHSHVYWYRQLPEEGLKFMVYLQKENIIDESGMPKERFSAEFPKEGPSILRIQQVVRGDSAAYFCASSPPVGPLNTEAFFGQGTRLTVV.